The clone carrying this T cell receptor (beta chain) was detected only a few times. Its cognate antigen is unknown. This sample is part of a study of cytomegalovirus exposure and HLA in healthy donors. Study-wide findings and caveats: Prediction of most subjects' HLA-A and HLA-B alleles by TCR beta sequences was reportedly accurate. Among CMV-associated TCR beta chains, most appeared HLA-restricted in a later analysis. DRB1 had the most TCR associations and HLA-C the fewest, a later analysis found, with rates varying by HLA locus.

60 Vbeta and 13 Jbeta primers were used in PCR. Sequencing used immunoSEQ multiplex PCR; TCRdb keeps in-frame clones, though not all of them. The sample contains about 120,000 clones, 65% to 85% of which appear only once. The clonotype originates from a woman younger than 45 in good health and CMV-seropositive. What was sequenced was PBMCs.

The CDR3 DNA follows: TGTGCCAGCTCACCCATAGCGGGAGCCTTCACAGATACGCAGTATTTT. It translates to CASSPIAGAFTDTQYF. The chain recombines TRBV18 with TRBJ2-3, with TRBD2 matching 9 bases. The CDR3 has 16 amino acids. Germline CDR1 is KGHSH and CDR2 is LQKENI. After removal of 3 bases from V and 2 bases from J, the junction contained 6 bases not matched to a gene.